This paragraph reports one T cell receptor (beta chain). Its antigen is as yet unknown. Germline V gene sequence: CDR1 SGHNT, CDR2 YENEEA. V lost 5 bases to trimming and J lost 1 base, with 18 bases between them. This CDR3 comprises 17 residues. The method was immunoSEQ multiplex PCR; TCRdb's version includes in-frame clones alone and lacks a portion of them. The sample has around 32,000 clones; roughly 90% are singletons. This record belongs to a study of PD-1 blockade in classical Hodgkin lymphoma. General study results and limits: Relative to healthy donors, newly diagnosed patients reportedly had lower baseline TCR diversity, which was reported as lower still in relapsed/refractory patients.

Time point meaning: newly diagnosed, previously untreated cHL patient sample. The study purified CD4+ T cells from thawed PBMCs using magnetic negative selection. For comparison, PBMCs from newly diagnosed, untreated classical Hodgkin lymphoma were used. The clonotype comes from a human donor with classical Hodgkin lymphoma. Sequenced: CD4+ T cells from blood. The chain combines TRBV11-3 with TRBJ2-1; the D gene is possibly TRBD2 (6 bases). In DNA form, the CDR3 reads TGTGCCAGCAGCCCACGGCGGCGGGGTGGGTCCTACAATGAGCAGTTCTTC. Protein product: CASSPRRRGGSYNEQFF.